This entry concerns a single T cell receptor beta chain. Its antigen remains unknown. The data are from a study of cytomegalovirus exposure and HLA in healthy donors. This CDR3 is built from 16 residues. Germline CDR1 reads SGHTA; CDR2 reads FQGTGA. V was clipped by 6 bases and J by 1 base, with 17 bases between them. Study outcomes and limitations: 164 TCR beta chains were listed as cytomegalovirus-associated. In vitro data verified a few CMV-associated chains as specific for CMV antigens.

The PCR employed 60 Vbeta primers together with 13 Jbeta primers. How the authors handled the data: Among the unique TCR beta chains that a later analysis counted, about 81 million in all, about 12 million were shared. Repertoires were generated with immunoSEQ multiplex PCR, while TCRdb's copy carries only in-frame clones and drops some. V, J and clone size are taken as reported in that table, and D and trimming were inferred from the DNA itself. The table lists around 120,000 clones, approximately 81% of them singletons. Sequencing input: PBMCs. The V call is TRBV7-3, the J call TRBJ2-3, with unresolved D. This sequence originates from a woman aged 25 to 45 in good health and CMV-seronegative. The CDR3 DNA is TGTGCCAGCAGTCTTAACCTACCCCTTGGCACAGATACGCAGTATTTT. Translating it yields CASSLNLPLGTDTQYF.